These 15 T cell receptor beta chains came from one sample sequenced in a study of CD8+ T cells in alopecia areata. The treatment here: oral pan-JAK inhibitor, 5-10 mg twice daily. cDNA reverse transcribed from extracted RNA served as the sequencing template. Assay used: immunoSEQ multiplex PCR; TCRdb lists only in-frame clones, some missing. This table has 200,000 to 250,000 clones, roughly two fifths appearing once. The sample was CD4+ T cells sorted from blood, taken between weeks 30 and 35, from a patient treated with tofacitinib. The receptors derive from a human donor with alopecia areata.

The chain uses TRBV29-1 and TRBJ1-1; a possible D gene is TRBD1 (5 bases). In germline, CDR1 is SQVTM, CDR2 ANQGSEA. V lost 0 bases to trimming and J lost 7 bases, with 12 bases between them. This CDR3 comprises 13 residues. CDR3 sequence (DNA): TGCAGCGTTGAAGAATCAGGGAAAGTTGAAGCTTTCTTT. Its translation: CSVEESGKVEAFF. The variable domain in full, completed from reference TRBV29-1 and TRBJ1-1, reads SAVISQKPSRDICQRGTSLTIQCQVDSQVTMMFWYRQQPGQSLTLIATANQGSEATYESGFVIDKFPISRPNLTFSTLTVSNMSPEDSSIYLCSVEESGKVEAFFGQGTRLTVV.

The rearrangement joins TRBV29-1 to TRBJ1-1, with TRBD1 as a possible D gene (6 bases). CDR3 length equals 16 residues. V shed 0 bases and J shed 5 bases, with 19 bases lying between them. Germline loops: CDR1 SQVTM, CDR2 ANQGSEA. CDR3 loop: CSVEDGRARGKTEAFF. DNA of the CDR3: TGCAGCGTTGAAGATGGTAGGGCCAGGGGAAAAACTGAAGCTTTCTTT.

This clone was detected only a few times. CDR3 sequence (DNA): TGTGCCAGTAGTATGGCGGGACAACCTCAAGAGACCCAGTACTTC. Its translation is CASSMAGQPQETQYF. The V call is TRBV19, the J call TRBJ2-5, with D perhaps being TRBD1 or TRBD2 (6 bases each). Trimming shortened V by 3 bases and J by 2 bases, and 13 bases separated the two germline ends. The CDR3 is 15 amino acids. Germline V gives CDR1 LNHDA, CDR2 SQIVND (reference sequence).

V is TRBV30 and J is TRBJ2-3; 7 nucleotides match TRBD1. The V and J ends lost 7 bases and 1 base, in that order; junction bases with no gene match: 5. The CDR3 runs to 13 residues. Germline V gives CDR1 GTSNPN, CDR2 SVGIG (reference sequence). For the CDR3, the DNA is TGTGCCTTGAGACAGGGAGGCACAGATACGCAGTATTTT. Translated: CALRQGGTDTQYF. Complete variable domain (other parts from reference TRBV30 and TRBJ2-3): SQTIHQWPATLVQPVGSPLSLECTVEGTSNPNLYWYRQAAGRGLQLLFYSVGIGQISSEVPQNLSASRPQDRQFILSSKKLLLSDSGFYLCALRQGGTDTQYFGPGTRLTVL.

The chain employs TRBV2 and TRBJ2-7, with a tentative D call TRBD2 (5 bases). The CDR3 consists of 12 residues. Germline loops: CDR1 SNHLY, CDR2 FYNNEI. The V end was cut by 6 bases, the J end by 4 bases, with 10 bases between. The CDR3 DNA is TGTGCCAGCAGGGCCGGGGATTACGAGCAGTACTTC. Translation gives CASRAGDYEQYF.

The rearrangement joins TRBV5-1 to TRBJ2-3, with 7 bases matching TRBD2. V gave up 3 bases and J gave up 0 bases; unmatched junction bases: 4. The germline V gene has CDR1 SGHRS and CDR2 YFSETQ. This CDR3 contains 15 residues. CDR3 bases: TGCGCCAGCAGCTCCCTTAGCGGGAGCACAGATACGCAGTATTTT. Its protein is CASSSLSGSTDTQYF.

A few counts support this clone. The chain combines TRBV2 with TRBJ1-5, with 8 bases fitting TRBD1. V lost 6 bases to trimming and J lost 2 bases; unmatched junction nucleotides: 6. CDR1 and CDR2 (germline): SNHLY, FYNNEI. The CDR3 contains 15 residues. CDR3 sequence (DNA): TGTGCCAGCAGACCCGACAGGGGAGGCAATCAGCCCCAGCATTTT. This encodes CASRPDRGGNQPQHF.

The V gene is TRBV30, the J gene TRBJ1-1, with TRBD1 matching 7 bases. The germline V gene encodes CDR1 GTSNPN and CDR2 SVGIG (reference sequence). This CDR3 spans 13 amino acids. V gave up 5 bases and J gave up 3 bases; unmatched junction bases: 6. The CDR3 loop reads CAWSQGMDTEAFF. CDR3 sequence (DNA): TGTGCCTGGTCACAGGGGATGGACACTGAAGCTTTCTTT.

CDR3 protein: CASSPKTGSNEQFF. In DNA, the CDR3 is TGTGCCAGCTCACCCAAGACAGGGTCCAATGAGCAGTTCTTC. The chain employs TRBV18 and TRBJ2-1; 7 nucleotides align to TRBD1. CDR1 is KGHSH, CDR2 LQKENI, per germline. CDR3 size: 14 residues. The trim removed 3 bases at V and 6 bases at J, leaving 5 bases unmatched.

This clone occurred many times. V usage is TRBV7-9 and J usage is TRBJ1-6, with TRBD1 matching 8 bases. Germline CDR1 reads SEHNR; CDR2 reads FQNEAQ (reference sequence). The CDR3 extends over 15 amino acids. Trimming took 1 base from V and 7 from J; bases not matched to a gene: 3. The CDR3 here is CASSLDPGGNSPLHF. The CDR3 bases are TGTGCCAGCAGCTTAGATCCAGGGGGCAATTCACCCCTCCACTTT.

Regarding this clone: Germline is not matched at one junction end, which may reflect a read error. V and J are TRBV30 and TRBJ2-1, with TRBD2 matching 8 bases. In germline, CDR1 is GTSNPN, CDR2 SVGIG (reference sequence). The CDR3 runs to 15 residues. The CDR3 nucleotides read TGTGCCTGGAGCGTAAGCGGGGGAAGAACCAATGGGCAGTTCTTC. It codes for CAWSVSGGRTNGQFF.

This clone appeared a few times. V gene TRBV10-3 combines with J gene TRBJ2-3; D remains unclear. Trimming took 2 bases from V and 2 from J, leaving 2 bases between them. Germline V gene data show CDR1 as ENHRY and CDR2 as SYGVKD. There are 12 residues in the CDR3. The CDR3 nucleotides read TGTGCCATCAGTGAGAACACAGATACGCAGTATTTT. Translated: CAISENTDTQYF.

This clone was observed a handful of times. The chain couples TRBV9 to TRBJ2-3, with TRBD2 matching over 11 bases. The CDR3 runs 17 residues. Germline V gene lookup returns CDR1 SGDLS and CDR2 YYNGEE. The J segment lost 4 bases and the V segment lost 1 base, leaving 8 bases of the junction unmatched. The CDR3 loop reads CASSVFKLAGDADTQYF. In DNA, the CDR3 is TGTGCCAGCAGCGTATTTAAACTAGCGGGGGACGCAGATACGCAGTATTTT.

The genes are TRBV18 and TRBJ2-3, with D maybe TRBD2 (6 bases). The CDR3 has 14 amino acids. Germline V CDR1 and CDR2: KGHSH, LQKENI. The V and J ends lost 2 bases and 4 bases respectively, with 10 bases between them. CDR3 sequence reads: CASSPGRLADTQYF. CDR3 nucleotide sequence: TGTGCCAGCTCACCAGGGAGGCTTGCAGATACGCAGTATTTT.

CDR3 coding DNA: TGTGCCTGGAATTTCGTGCTCGGGGGCTACACCTTC. Translated, it gives CAWNFVLGGYTF. The chain employs TRBV30 and TRBJ1-2; D is undetermined. CDR1 GTSNPN and CDR2 SVGIG come from the germline V gene (reference sequence). Between the trimmed V and J ends, which lost 4 bases and 8 bases, there was a span of 14 bases. The CDR3 runs to 12 residues.